This is a list of T cell receptor beta chains from one sample in a study of human T cells and chemical hapten exposure. Each CDR3 protein is one row after TCRdb ran MiXCR on the RACE reads. The sample records roughly 100,000 distinct CDR3 sequences, 9.5% to 11% being singletons. Sequenced here: whole blood, sampled in connection with sensitization to the hapten diphenylcyclopropenone (DPC). Every receptor here comes from a woman aged 40-49 years with alopecia areata. Some clones in this sample may be carry-over from other donors' samples. Each CDR3 is given with its conserved first and last residue. D genes are given only for firm matches. Clone size, where shown, is once, few, many, or a class for clones that have expanded.

D gene	clone size	V gene	J gene	CDR3 protein	CDR3 DNA
.	.	TRBV28	TRBJ2-3	CASSSTKVQADTQYF	TGTGCCAGCAGTTCAACGAAAGTTCAGGCAGATACGCAGTATTTT
TRBD1	many	TRBV7-8	TRBJ2-7	CASSFGTGDEQYF	TGTGCCAGCAGCTTCGGTACAGGGGACGAGCAGTACTTC
.	.	TRBV9	TRBJ2-1	CASSKNRVGEQFF	TGTGCCAGCAGCAAAAACAGGGTCGGTGAGCAGTTCTTC
.	many	TRBV7-2	TRBJ1-5	CASSFQDNQPQHF	TGTGCCAGCAGCTTCCAGGACAATCAGCCCCAGCATTTT
.	many	TRBV20-1	TRBJ1-5	CSAREGGNQPQHF	TGCAGTGCCCGGGAGGGTGGCAATCAGCCCCAGCATTTT
.	.	TRBV6-2/TRBV6-3	TRBJ2-3	CASRSQWTSTDTQYF	TGTGCCAGCAGGAGTCAGTGGACTAGCACAGATACGCAGTATTTT
TRBD2	.	TRBV20-1	TRBJ2-1	CSASPRLGSGTTYNEQFF	TGCAGTGCTAGTCCGCGGCTGGGTAGCGGGACGACCTACAATGAGCAGTTCTTC
.	few	TRBV4-2	TRBJ1-1	CASSLQGRGVGTEAFF	TGTGCCAGCAGCCTCCAAGGGAGAGGGGTGGGCACTGAAGCTTTCTTT
TRBD2	many	TRBV6-1	TRBJ2-1	CASSPGLAGRDEQFF	TGTGCCAGCAGTCCCGGGCTAGCGGGGAGAGATGAGCAGTTCTTC
TRBD1	many	TRBV4-3	TRBJ1-2	CASSQGGGGGYTF	TGCGCCAGCAGCCAAGGAGGGGGCGGAGGCTACACCTTC
TRBD1	.	TRBV7-9	TRBJ1-4	CASSRDREIEKLFF	TGTGCCAGCAGCCGGGACAGGGAAATTGAAAAACTGTTTTTT
.	many	TRBV7-2	TRBJ1-5	CASSLGQNNQPQHF	TGTGCCAGCAGCTTAGGACAGAATAATCAGCCCCAGCATTTT
TRBD1	few	TRBV18	TRBJ1-1	CASSPTMTGDTEAFF	TGTGCCAGCTCACCGACAATGACAGGGGACACTGAAGCTTTCTTT
.	few	TRBV19	TRBJ1-2	CASLRTRGDYGYTF	TGTGCCAGTCTTAGGACGAGAGGGGACTATGGCTACACCTTC
TRBD1	many	TRBV9	TRBJ1-6	CASSDTGESLHF	TGTGCCAGCAGCGACACAGGGGAATCACTCCACTTT
TRBD2	many	TRBV27	TRBJ2-3	CASSLSFWGGADTQYF	TGTGCCAGCAGTTTATCGTTTTGGGGGGGTGCAGATACGCAGTATTTT
.	many	TRBV6-2/TRBV6-3	TRBJ1-1	CASSYRTDHTEAFF	TGTGCCAGCAGTTACCGGACGGACCACACTGAAGCTTTCTTT
.	few	TRBV29-1	TRBJ2-2	CSVGAGRGTGELFF	TGCAGCGTCGGGGCGGGCCGGGGAACCGGGGAGCTGTTTTTT